This T cell receptor (beta chain) was captured by sequencing in a study of OX40 agonist ivuxolimab in advanced cancers. Broadly, across the study: The costimulatory receptor OX40 (CD134) was targeted by ivuxolimab, a fully human IgG2 agonistic monoclonal antibody. Intravenous ivuxolimab was administered to patients every 2 weeks at six dose levels: 0.01, 0.1, 0.3, 1.5, 3 and 10 mg/kg. Of the approximately 50 dose-escalation patients, hepatocellular carcinoma was present in about 20, melanoma in roughly 15, renal cell carcinoma in 9 and head and neck cancer in 9. In the dose-escalation cohort, 82.7% of patients were male, and the mean age was approximately 64 years, with a range of roughly 23 to 85. Prior anti-PD-1, anti-PD-L1 or anti-CTLA-4 therapy was permitted, and about two fifths of dose-escalation patients had received checkpoint inhibitors. Three dose-escalation patients achieved partial responses, one with hepatocellular carcinoma and two with cutaneous melanoma. The point of sequencing TCRbeta in the periphery was to test whether ivuxolimab changed TCR sequence diversity and drove clonal T-cell expansion. The paper reports the monotherapy dose-escalation portion (N ≈ 52 patients) of the phase I ivuxolimab trial.

Study-wide conclusions, independent of this receptor: Partial responders in the 0.1-3.0 mg/kg groups had among the lowest normalized peripheral clonal expansion, especially among CD8+ T cells. At doses of 0.1 to 3.0 mg/kg, clonal expansion of both CD4+ and CD8+ blood T cells was observed from baseline to week 6. After ivuxolimab, expanded clones were on average more numerous among CD8+ T cells than among CD4+ T cells. Low levels of normalized T-cell clonal expansion were also seen in some patients who did not respond. The antigen specificity of the peripheral T cells that underwent clonal expansion was not determined.

The trial excluded patients who had a history of autoimmune disease or who were on systemic immunosuppression. Peripheral blood for TCR sequencing was drawn from every dose cohort at baseline, at cycle 4 day 1 and at cycle 7 day 1. The samples were taken from a phase I, first-in-human, multicenter, open-label dose-escalation trial of ivuxolimab. Adults with locally advanced or metastatic melanoma, renal cell carcinoma, hepatocellular carcinoma or head and neck squamous cell carcinoma were enrolled in the trial. Before TCR sequencing, CD4+ and CD8+ T cells were separately sorted from peripheral blood. For sequencing of the TCRbeta CDR3 region, genomic DNA was extracted from the sorted cells. The immunoSEQ Assay was used to sequence the TCRbeta CDR3 regions. In its TCRdb copy, this immuneACCESS table keeps in-frame sequences only and misses some clones. Where compared with another copy, unresolved V genes explain less than half of these, and the others have no known cause. Within this sample are roughly 49,000 clones, with about 80% of them counted one time only. The ten largest make up about 3.1% of the sample.

The germline V gene gives CDR1 as MNHEY and CDR2 as SVGAGI. The V and J ends are trimmed by 4 bases and 5 bases, leaving 8 bases between them. Including cysteine and phenylalanine, the CDR3 has 12 amino acids. Only the CDR3 DNA stays, 36 bases, in frame from base 1. To note about this clone: This receptor's antigen is unknown. No much larger clone exists at a distance of one base, and base qualities are not known.

This TCR was sampled from an adult with an advanced solid tumor such as melanoma, head and neck, liver or kidney cancer. The sequenced sample was CD4+ or CD8+ T cells sorted from blood, obtained in a trial of the OX40 agonist ivuxolimab. This receptor chain uses TRBV6-5 and TRBJ1-2, with a weak D call of TRBD1 (5 bases match). The DNA sequence is TGTGCCAGCAGTTTGGACACTTATGGCTACACCTTC. The resulting protein is CASSLDTYGYTF.